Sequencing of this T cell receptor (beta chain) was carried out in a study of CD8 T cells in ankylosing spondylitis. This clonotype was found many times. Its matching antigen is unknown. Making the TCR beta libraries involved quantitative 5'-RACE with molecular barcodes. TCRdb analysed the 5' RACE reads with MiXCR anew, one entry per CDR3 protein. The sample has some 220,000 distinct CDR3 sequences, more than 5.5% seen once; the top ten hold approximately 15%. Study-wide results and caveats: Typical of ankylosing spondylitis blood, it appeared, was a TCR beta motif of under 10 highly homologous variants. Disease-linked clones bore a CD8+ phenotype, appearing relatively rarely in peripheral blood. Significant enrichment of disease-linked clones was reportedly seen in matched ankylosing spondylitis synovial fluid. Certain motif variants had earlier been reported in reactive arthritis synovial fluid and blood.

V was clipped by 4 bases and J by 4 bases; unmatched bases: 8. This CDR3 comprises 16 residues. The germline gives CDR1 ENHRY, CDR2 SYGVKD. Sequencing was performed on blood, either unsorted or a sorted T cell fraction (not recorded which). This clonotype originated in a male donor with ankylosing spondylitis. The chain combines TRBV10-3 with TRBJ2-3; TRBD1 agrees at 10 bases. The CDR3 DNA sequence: TGTGCCATCAGTGCAGCGGGACAGGGGAGTTCAGATACGCAGTATTTT. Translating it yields CAISAAGQGSSDTQYF.